The clone carrying this TCR beta chain was observed a handful of times. Its antigen is unknown. Purities over 98% were achieved in all sorted populations. Sequencing targeted expressed TCRB transcripts, as all isolated RNA had been reverse transcribed. This table comes from immunoSEQ multiplex PCR, and its TCRdb copy is limited to in-frame clones, with some not included. Of about 900,000 clones listed, roughly 16% are singletons. Trimming took 4 bases from V and 2 from J; bases not matched to a gene: 12. Per the germline V gene, CDR1 is SGHTA and CDR2 is FQGNSA. The CDR3 is 17 residues long. These data originate in a study of beta chain features in type 1 diabetes. Study observations and caveats: Within the patient group, naive, central memory and Treg TCRB repertoires appeared more similar to each other than within healthy donors. Lower insertion and higher deletion counts appeared at VDJ junctions in type 1 diabetes patients. Any HLA type influence on TCRB rearrangement was left unresolved here.

The specimen sequenced was naive CD4+ T cells from blood. The gene calls are TRBV7-2 and TRBJ2-7; 9 nucleotides match TRBD2. The origin of this receptor is a young woman in good health. CDR3 sequence reads: CASSSLLGTSGPYEQYF. As DNA, the CDR3 is TGTGCCAGCAGCTCCCTCTTGGGTACTAGCGGGCCCTACGAGCAGTACTTC. The full variable domain, its missing parts supplied by reference TRBV7-2 and TRBJ2-7, is GAGVSQSPSNKVTEKGKDVELRCDPISGHTALYWYRQSLGQGLEFLIYFQGNSAPDKSGLPSDRFSAERTGGSVSTLTIQRTQQEDSAVYLCASSSLLGTSGPYEQYFGPGTRLTVT.